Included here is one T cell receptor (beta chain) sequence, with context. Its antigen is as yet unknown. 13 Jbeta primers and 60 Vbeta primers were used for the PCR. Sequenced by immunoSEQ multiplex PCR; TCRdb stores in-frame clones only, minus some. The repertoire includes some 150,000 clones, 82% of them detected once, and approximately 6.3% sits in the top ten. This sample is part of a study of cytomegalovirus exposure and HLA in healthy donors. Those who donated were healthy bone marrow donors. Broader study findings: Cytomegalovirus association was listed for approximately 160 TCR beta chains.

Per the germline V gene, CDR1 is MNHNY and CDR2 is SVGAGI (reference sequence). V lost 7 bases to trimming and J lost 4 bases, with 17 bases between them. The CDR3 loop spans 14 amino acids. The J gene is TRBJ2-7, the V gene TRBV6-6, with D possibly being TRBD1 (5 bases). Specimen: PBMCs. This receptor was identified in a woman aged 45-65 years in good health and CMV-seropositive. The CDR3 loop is CASTPEKGRYEQYF. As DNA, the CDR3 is TGTGCCAGCACCCCGGAAAAGGGGCGGTACGAGCAGTACTTC.